These T cell receptor beta chains were read from a single sample in a study of T-cell reconstitution after alpha-beta-depleted transplantation in children. MiXCR was run by TCRdb on the PCR reads, yielding one entry per CDR3 protein. This sample has about 270,000 distinct CDR3 sequences, with nearly 10% found just once. Source: PBMCs from the stem cell graft donor, taken from the stem cell graft. The receptor set was obtained from a human donor who donated a stem cell graft to a child with SCID. CDR3s include the opening cysteine and the closing phenylalanine or tryptophan. Fields, in order: V gene, D gene, J gene, CDR3 protein. A D gene is named only where the DNA matches it firmly.

TRBV7-8	TRBD1	TRBJ1-2	CASTLEQGFYGYTF
TRBV10-3	-	TRBJ2-1	CAIRPNGGNEQFF
TRBV12-3/TRBV12-4	-	TRBJ2-7	CASSSRAPRGEQYF
TRBV2	TRBD1	TRBJ1-5	CASRADRDTGQPQHF
TRBV5-1	-	TRBJ1-1	CASSQMGGEAFF
TRBV5-5	-	TRBJ2-2	CASSLASGSYTGELFF
TRBV20-1	-	TRBJ1-4	CSARDTLDSLNEKLFF
TRBV5-1	-	TRBJ1-1	CASSLGTQNTEAFF
TRBV25-1	-	TRBJ2-7	CASSDAGASQYEQYF
TRBV7-8	-	TRBJ1-1	CASSYGGRMNTEAFF
TRBV12-3/TRBV12-4	TRBD1	TRBJ1-2	CASSLSGQGLSGYTF
TRBV6-5	TRBD1	TRBJ2-3	CASQRGTGGFGDTQYF
TRBV6-5	-	TRBJ2-1	CASHTGNSEQFF
TRBV29-1	-	TRBJ1-5	CSVRGVNQPQHF
TRBV12-3/TRBV12-4	-	TRBJ2-3	CASLEGREDTQYF
TRBV10-1	-	TRBJ2-3	CASSEEGHTDTQYF
TRBV7-9	TRBD2	TRBJ2-1	CASGGSYNEQFF
TRBV6-2/TRBV6-3	-	TRBJ2-6	CASSYGDNASGGSRSGANVLTF
TRBV12-3/TRBV12-4	TRBD1	TRBJ1-1	CASSLGDRGAFF
TRBV20-1	TRBD2	TRBJ2-3	CSARLPGTSGGRNTQYF
TRBV12-3/TRBV12-4	TRBD1	TRBJ2-1	CAISLATFMRQGAREQFF
TRBV12-3/TRBV12-4	-	TRBJ2-2	CASSFTSARTGELFF
TRBV12-3/TRBV12-4	TRBD2	TRBJ2-1	CASRIGLAGEQFF
TRBV5-8	TRBD1	TRBJ2-7	CASSPDRAYEQYF
TRBV29-1	-	TRBJ2-3	CSVERQFGTDTQYF
TRBV29-1	-	TRBJ2-6	CSVVSGSGANVLTF
TRBV29-1	-	TRBJ2-3	CSVAVGDTQYF
TRBV20-1	-	TRBJ1-5	CSVLRADQPQHF
TRBV6-1	-	TRBJ1-4	CASTTAATNEKLFF
TRBV6-2/TRBV6-3	-	TRBJ2-4	CTSSSVQIKNIQYF
TRBV5-6	-	TRBJ2-1	CASSFNPYNEQFF
TRBV12-3/TRBV12-4	-	TRBJ2-3	CASSLVNLDTQYF
TRBV7-6	TRBD2	TRBJ2-1	CASSPTSGDLSSYNEQFF
TRBV12-3/TRBV12-4	-	TRBJ1-4	CASRAGTPPGRNEKLFF
TRBV5-1	TRBD2	TRBJ2-1	CASTEGTTPGNEQFF
TRBV3-1	-	TRBJ1-4	CASSQAYNFNGEKLFF
TRBV5-1	TRBD2	TRBJ2-1	CASSYSGTSGERNHAEQFF
TRBV7-9	-	TRBJ1-1	CASSLSWVGTEAFF
TRBV7-6	-	TRBJ1-1	CASVGGGTEAFF
TRBV18	-	TRBJ1-1	CASSPNTVNTEAFF
TRBV10-1	-	TRBJ2-1	CASSHNSDEQFF
TRBV7-7	TRBD2	TRBJ2-5	CASSPPSGGTETQYF